This T cell receptor beta chain came from a study of T cell responses to AZD1222 COVID-19 vaccine. In the case of this clone: Its specificity is unknown.

Using immunoSEQ multiplex PCR, the repertoire was profiled, and TCRdb retains in-frame clones only, with some absent. The sample has approximately 110,000 clones, 85% to 90% seen once. Notes on the study in general: CD4 TCRs associated with vaccination spanned spike, dominating at 160-218 and 743-854.

Sample: peripheral blood, taken on day 0 of AZD1222 vaccination. This clonotype originated in an adult in good health.

DNA of the CDR3: TGTGCCAGTAGTATGTGGGGGTATCAGGATCAGCCCCAGCATTTT. It codes for CASSMWGYQDQPQHF. The chain has TRBV19 and TRBJ1-5, with D possibly being TRBD1 (5 bases). The CDR3 sequence is 15 residues long. The germline V gene encodes CDR1 LNHDA and CDR2 SQIVND (reference sequence). With 3 bases removed from V and 5 bases from J, the gap between germline ends came to 14 bases.